This is a list of T cell receptor beta chains from one sample in a study of blood T cell repertoires in COVID-19. Sequencing was performed with immunoSEQ multiplex PCR; in TCRdb, only in-frame clones are kept and a portion is missing. The sample lists 220,000 or so clones; 80% to 85% were seen once. Sequenced: peripheral blood. Source of these receptors: a woman in her 30s who had recovered from COVID-19. Each CDR3 is given with its conserved first and last residue. The order of the fields is J gene, clone size, V gene, D gene, CDR3 DNA, CDR3 protein. D genes are given only for firm matches. Size is stated for part of the rows, as once, few or many counts, or as a class when the clone is expanded.

J gene: TRBJ2-3
clone size: NA
V gene: TRBV18
D gene: NA
CDR3 DNA: TGTGCCAGCTCACCGGAGTCTATCACAGATACGCAGTATTTT
CDR3 protein: CASSPESITDTQYF

J gene: TRBJ2-7
clone size: few
V gene: TRBV28
D gene: TRBD1
CDR3 DNA: TGTGCCAGCAGTTTTTCAGACAGGGTGGAAGAGCAGTACTTC
CDR3 protein: CASSFSDRVEEQYF

J gene: TRBJ1-5
clone size: NA
V gene: TRBV7-9
D gene: NA
CDR3 DNA: TGTGCCAGCAGCTTAGACAAGGAGAGGCCCCAGCATTTT
CDR3 protein: CASSLDKERPQHF

J gene: TRBJ2-7
clone size: NA
V gene: TRBV5-1
D gene: TRBD2
CDR3 DNA: TGCGCCAGCAGCTTGGCCGGACTAGCGGGAGGGCCGTACGAGCAGTACTTC
CDR3 protein: CASSLAGLAGGPYEQYF

J gene: TRBJ1-2
clone size: NA
V gene: TRBV29-1
D gene: NA
CDR3 DNA: TGCAGCGTTGAAGTGTTCGAACAGGGCGATGGCTACACCTTC
CDR3 protein: CSVEVFEQGDGYTF

J gene: TRBJ1-2
clone size: NA
V gene: TRBV28
D gene: NA
CDR3 DNA: TGTGCCAGCAGTTTAATGCGGACAGTACCCAACTATGGCTACACCTTC
CDR3 protein: CASSLMRTVPNYGYTF

J gene: TRBJ1-2
clone size: NA
V gene: TRBV5-1
D gene: TRBD1
CDR3 DNA: TGCGCCAGCAGGGCCCAACAGGGACAGGGGTATGGCTACACCTTC
CDR3 protein: CASRAQQGQGYGYTF

J gene: TRBJ2-7
clone size: few
V gene: TRBV6-4
D gene: NA
CDR3 DNA: TGTGCCAGCTTAGCGGTCCTCTCCTACGAGCAGTACTTC
CDR3 protein: CASLAVLSYEQYF

J gene: TRBJ1-6
clone size: few
V gene: TRBV28
D gene: NA
CDR3 DNA: TGTGCCAGCGGGGAAGTGCGGGGAGAGGGTTCACCCCTCCACTTT
CDR3 protein: CASGEVRGEGSPLHF

J gene: TRBJ1-1
clone size: NA
V gene: TRBV5-6
D gene: TRBD1
CDR3 DNA: TGTGCCAGCAGCTACAGGACAGGGGCGAACACTGAAGCTTTCTTT
CDR3 protein: CASSYRTGANTEAFF

J gene: TRBJ2-3
clone size: NA
V gene: TRBV27
D gene: TRBD2
CDR3 DNA: TGTGCCAGCAGTAGAGCGGGATCCTTAAGCACAGATACGCAGTATTTT
CDR3 protein: CASSRAGSLSTDTQYF

J gene: TRBJ2-7
clone size: NA
V gene: TRBV19
D gene: TRBD1
CDR3 DNA: TGTGCCAGTAGTATACGGGACAGGGCTTTCGAGCAGTACTTC
CDR3 protein: CASSIRDRAFEQYF

J gene: TRBJ2-3
clone size: NA
V gene: TRBV18
D gene: NA
CDR3 DNA: TGTGCCAGCTCACCGGCCTCCCCAGGAGATACGCAGTATTTT
CDR3 protein: CASSPASPGDTQYF

J gene: TRBJ2-7
clone size: NA
V gene: TRBV9
D gene: TRBD2
CDR3 DNA: TGTGCCAGCAGCAGGACTAGCGGTTACGAGCAGTACTTC
CDR3 protein: CASSRTSGYEQYF

J gene: TRBJ2-1
clone size: NA
V gene: TRBV10-3
D gene: NA
CDR3 DNA: TGTGCCATCAGTGAGTCCGTCTTCAGGAATGAGCAGTTCTTC
CDR3 protein: CAISESVFRNEQFF

J gene: TRBJ2-7
clone size: NA
V gene: TRBV12-5
D gene: TRBD1
CDR3 DNA: TGTGCTAGTGGTTTGGTACTAGGGGGACAGGGTCTCTACGAGCAGTACTTC
CDR3 protein: CASGLVLGGQGLYEQYF

J gene: TRBJ1-2
clone size: few
V gene: TRBV19
D gene: NA
CDR3 DNA: TGTGCCAGTAGTACACTAGGGACAAGTCACTATGGCTACACCTTC
CDR3 protein: CASSTLGTSHYGYTF

J gene: TRBJ2-2
clone size: NA
V gene: TRBV5-1
D gene: TRBD2
CDR3 DNA: TGCGCCAGCAGCTCGACCCTAGCGGGAGAAACCGGGGAGCTGTTTTTT
CDR3 protein: CASSSTLAGETGELFF

J gene: TRBJ1-5
clone size: NA
V gene: TRBV11-2
D gene: NA
CDR3 DNA: TGTGCCAGCAGCTTAGGGCAGGGAAGGGCGGCCAATCAGCCCCAGCATTTT
CDR3 protein: CASSLGQGRAANQPQHF

J gene: TRBJ1-3
clone size: few
V gene: TRBV2
D gene: NA
CDR3 DNA: TGTGCCAGCATATCTGAGTTCTCTGGAAACACCATATATTTT
CDR3 protein: CASISEFSGNTIYF

J gene: TRBJ1-6
clone size: few
V gene: TRBV5-1
D gene: TRBD1
CDR3 DNA: TGCGCCAGCAGCGTCCGGACAGGGGGGGATTCACCCCTCCACTTT
CDR3 protein: CASSVRTGGDSPLHF

J gene: TRBJ2-2
clone size: NA
V gene: TRBV19
D gene: NA
CDR3 DNA: TGTGCCAGTACCCCTATAGGGCAGGGACTCATCGGGGAGCTGTTTTTT
CDR3 protein: CASTPIGQGLIGELFF

J gene: TRBJ1-6
clone size: NA
V gene: TRBV19
D gene: TRBD1
CDR3 DNA: TGTGCCAGTAGCCGGGACAGCCAATCACCCCTCCACTTT
CDR3 protein: CASSRDSQSPLHF

J gene: TRBJ2-2
clone size: NA
V gene: TRBV19
D gene: NA
CDR3 DNA: TGTGCCAGTCAGATCCGCAGGGGCGGGGAGCTGTTTTTT
CDR3 protein: CASQIRRGGELFF

J gene: TRBJ2-7
clone size: NA
V gene: TRBV19
D gene: TRBD2
CDR3 DNA: TGTGCCAGTAGCAAGGAGCGGGGCTGGATCGCCTACGAGCAGTACTTC
CDR3 protein: CASSKERGWIAYEQYF

J gene: TRBJ1-1
clone size: few
V gene: TRBV19
D gene: NA
CDR3 DNA: TGTGCCAGTAGTTATTTCACAAAGGAGTTCACTAGGCGAGCTTTCTTT
CDR3 protein: CASSYFTKEFTRRAFF

J gene: TRBJ2-3
clone size: few
V gene: TRBV12-5
D gene: TRBD1
CDR3 DNA: TGTGCTAGTGGTTTGGGGATGACAGGGGGGCACACAGATACGCAGTATTTT
CDR3 protein: CASGLGMTGGHTDTQYF

J gene: TRBJ2-5
clone size: NA
V gene: TRBV7-3
D gene: TRBD2
CDR3 DNA: TGTGCCAGCAGCTTAATGGCTAGCGGGAACCAAGAGACCCAGTACTTC
CDR3 protein: CASSLMASGNQETQYF

J gene: TRBJ1-3
clone size: few
V gene: TRBV27
D gene: NA
CDR3 DNA: TGTGCCAGCAGTTTGTTAGGGGTAGCTGGAAACACCATATATTTT
CDR3 protein: CASSLLGVAGNTIYF

J gene: TRBJ2-5
clone size: NA
V gene: TRBV5-1
D gene: TRBD1
CDR3 DNA: TGCGCCAGCAAAGGACAGGGGACTGGCGGCGCGGCCCAGTACTTC
CDR3 protein: CASKGQGTGGAAQYF

J gene: TRBJ2-7
clone size: NA
V gene: TRBV29-1
D gene: NA
CDR3 DNA: TGCAGCGTCGCTACAGGGATAAGGTTTTACGAGCAGTACTTC
CDR3 protein: CSVATGIRFYEQYF

J gene: TRBJ2-1
clone size: once
V gene: TRBV5-1
D gene: NA
CDR3 DNA: TGCGCCAGCAGCTTTGGGCCAACTGGCGATGAGCAGTTCTTC
CDR3 protein: CASSFGPTGDEQFF

J gene: TRBJ1-1
clone size: NA
V gene: TRBV28
D gene: NA
CDR3 DNA: TGTGCCAGCAGTTTTCCCGAAACCGGCAGGGACTCTCAAGCTTTCTTT
CDR3 protein: CASSFPETGRDSQAFF

J gene: TRBJ2-2
clone size: NA
V gene: TRBV28
D gene: NA
CDR3 DNA: TGTGCCAGCAGGCGGGTCCCGAACACCGGGGAGCTGTTTTTT
CDR3 protein: CASRRVPNTGELFF

J gene: TRBJ2-2
clone size: NA
V gene: TRBV7-9
D gene: TRBD2
CDR3 DNA: TGTGCCAGCAGCTTAGGTAGCGGGAGGAACACCGGGGAGCTGTTTTTT
CDR3 protein: CASSLGSGRNTGELFF

J gene: TRBJ1-3
clone size: NA
V gene: TRBV6-1
D gene: NA
CDR3 DNA: TGTGCCAGCAGTGAACTAGGGGTCTCTGGAAACACCATATATTTT
CDR3 protein: CASSELGVSGNTIYF

J gene: TRBJ2-4
clone size: NA
V gene: TRBV9
D gene: NA
CDR3 DNA: TGTGCCAGCTCCCCAGGGGAAAACATTCAGTACTTC
CDR3 protein: CASSPGENIQYF

J gene: TRBJ1-2
clone size: NA
V gene: TRBV2
D gene: TRBD1
CDR3 DNA: TGTGCCAGCAGCCAAGACAGGGGGCGATCCTATGGCTACACCTTC
CDR3 protein: CASSQDRGRSYGYTF

J gene: TRBJ1-4
clone size: NA
V gene: TRBV19
D gene: NA
CDR3 DNA: TGTGCCAGTAGTATAACGGGAGGAAATGAAAAACTGTTTTTT
CDR3 protein: CASSITGGNEKLFF

J gene: TRBJ2-7
clone size: NA
V gene: TRBV27
D gene: NA
CDR3 DNA: TGTGCCAGCAGTTTATCTAAGGGAGGCTACGAGCAGTACTTC
CDR3 protein: CASSLSKGGYEQYF

J gene: TRBJ1-3
clone size: NA
V gene: TRBV30
D gene: NA
CDR3 DNA: TGTGCCTGGAGTGTCCAGCGGGGGGTCTCTGGAAACACCATATATTTT
CDR3 protein: CAWSVQRGVSGNTIYF

J gene: TRBJ2-3
clone size: NA
V gene: TRBV24-1
D gene: NA
CDR3 DNA: TGTGCCACCAGTGATTTTGGAGGGGTCGCAGATACGCAGTATTTT
CDR3 protein: CATSDFGGVADTQYF

J gene: TRBJ2-1
clone size: NA
V gene: TRBV13
D gene: NA
CDR3 DNA: TGTGCCAGCAGCTGGGGACTCAGCTCCTACAATGAGCAGTTCTTC
CDR3 protein: CASSWGLSSYNEQFF

J gene: TRBJ2-1
clone size: NA
V gene: TRBV7-2
D gene: TRBD2
CDR3 DNA: TGTGCCAGCAGTCACGGGACTAGCGTAAACAATGAGCAGTTCTTC
CDR3 protein: CASSHGTSVNNEQFF

J gene: TRBJ1-2
clone size: NA
V gene: TRBV5-1
D gene: NA
CDR3 DNA: TGCGCCAGCAGCTTGGTGGAGGCGTATGGCTACACCTTC
CDR3 protein: CASSLVEAYGYTF

J gene: TRBJ2-3
clone size: NA
V gene: TRBV30
D gene: NA
CDR3 DNA: TGTGCCTGGAGTGTCCAGGGTGGTCCAGATACGCAGTATTTT
CDR3 protein: CAWSVQGGPDTQYF

J gene: TRBJ2-7
clone size: NA
V gene: TRBV4-1
D gene: TRBD1
CDR3 DNA: TGCGCCAGCAGCCAAATAGCCGGGACAGGGCCCTACGAGCAGTACTTC
CDR3 protein: CASSQIAGTGPYEQYF

J gene: TRBJ1-5
clone size: NA
V gene: TRBV6-5
D gene: NA
CDR3 DNA: TGTGCCAGCAGTTACCACGCGGAGGGGCAGCCCCAGCATTTT
CDR3 protein: CASSYHAEGQPQHF